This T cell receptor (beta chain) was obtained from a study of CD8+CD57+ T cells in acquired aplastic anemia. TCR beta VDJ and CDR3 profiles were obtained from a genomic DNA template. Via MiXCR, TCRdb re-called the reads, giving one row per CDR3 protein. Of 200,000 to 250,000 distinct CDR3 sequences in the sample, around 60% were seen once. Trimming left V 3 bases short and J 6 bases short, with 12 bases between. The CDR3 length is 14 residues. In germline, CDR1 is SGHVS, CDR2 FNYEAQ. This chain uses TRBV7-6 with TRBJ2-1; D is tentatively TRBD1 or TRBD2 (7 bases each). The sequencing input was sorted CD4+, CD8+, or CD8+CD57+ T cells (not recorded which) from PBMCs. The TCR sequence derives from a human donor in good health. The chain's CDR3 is CASSLTGTINEQFF. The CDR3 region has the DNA TGTGCCAGCAGCTTGACAGGGACTATCAATGAGCAGTTCTTC.